This entry describes one T cell receptor beta chain. This entry is derived from a study of blood T cell repertoires in COVID-19. Study context: PBMCs, B-cell-depleted T cells, or T cells were the source of the cDNA or gDNA that made up the material.

Measured with immunoSEQ multiplex PCR; TCRdb has only the in-frame clones, and not every one. Here the sample spans 190,000 or so clones, about 86% being singletons. V was trimmed by 2 bases and J by 6 bases, leaving 10 bases between them. The length of the CDR3 is 14 residues. The germline V gene encodes CDR1 LGHNA and CDR2 YSLEER. The chain links TRBV4-3 to TRBJ2-2; weak D call: TRBD1 (6 bases). The sample consisted of peripheral blood. This TCR was recovered from a woman aged 18-30 years who had recovered from COVID-19. The CDR3: CASSQQAGAGELFF. In nucleotides, the CDR3 is TGCGCCAGCAGCCAACAGGCAGGGGCCGGGGAGCTGTTTTTT.